One sample yielded the 20 T cell receptor beta chains listed below, sequenced in a study of cytomegalovirus exposure and HLA in healthy donors. With 60 Vbeta and 13 Jbeta primers, the PCR was carried out. The protocol was immunoSEQ multiplex PCR, while the TCRdb copy is restricted to in-frame clones and leaves out a portion. The data show under 300,000 clones, 72% seen once. Sequenced input: PBMCs. The receptors originated from a female donor in good health and CMV-seronegative.

This chain connects TRBV2 to TRBJ2-1, with 7 bases that match TRBD2. With 8 bases clipped from V and 0 bases from J, the junction kept 7 bases outside the gene matches. Germline V lookup: CDR1 SNHLY, CDR2 FYNNEI. The CDR3 spans 15 residues. The CDR3 DNA follows: TGTGCCAGCCCTCTTCTAGCGGACTCCTACAATGAGCAGTTCTTC. Its protein product is CASPLLADSYNEQFF.

The chain combines TRBV30 with TRBJ1-1; D is perhaps TRBD1 (5 bases). This CDR3 is built from 12 residues. Deletions cut 2 bases from V and 6 bases from J, with 10 bases between. The germline CDR1 and CDR2 sequences are GTSNPN and SVGIG (reference sequence). CDR3 residues: CAWSRWGAEAFF. The CDR3 nucleotides read TGTGCCTGGAGTAGATGGGGGGCTGAAGCTTTCTTT.

The chain is built from TRBV2 and TRBJ1-4; no firm D call. The V end was cut by 3 bases, the J end by 7 bases, with 9 bases between. The germline gives CDR1 SNHLY, CDR2 FYNNEI. The CDR3 is 13 residues long. The DNA for the CDR3 is TGTGCCAGCAGTGAGATGGACTTTGAAAAACTGTTTTTT. Translated, it gives CASSEMDFEKLFF.

This chain connects TRBV6-4 to TRBJ2-3, with 8 bases identical to TRBD2. CDR3 size: 14 residues. J gave up 3 bases and V 6 bases, and 5 bases lay outside the gene matches. Germline lookup yields CDR1 MRHNA and CDR2 SNTAGT. The CDR3 coding sequence is TGTGCCAGCAGCGGAGCGGGAGAGACAGATACGCAGTATTTT. Translation gives CASSGAGETDTQYF.

The chain uses TRBV18 and TRBJ2-7, with TRBD2 identical over 7 bases. Germline V gene sequence: CDR1 KGHSH, CDR2 LQKENI. The trim removed 5 bases at V and 4 bases at J, leaving 8 bases unmatched. The CDR3 extends over 14 amino acids. This CDR3 is CASSEASGRYEQYF. The CDR3 nucleotides read TGTGCCAGCTCAGAGGCTAGCGGCAGGTACGAGCAGTACTTC.

The J gene is TRBJ1-3, the V gene TRBV5-1; no clear D. Trimming shortened V by 2 bases and J by 0 bases, and 12 bases separated the two germline ends. Germline V CDR1 and CDR2: SGHRS, YFSETQ. This CDR3 spans 16 amino acids. CDR3 in amino acids: CASSLLQVHSGNTIYF. Written as DNA, the CDR3 is TGCGCCAGCAGCTTACTTCAGGTTCACTCTGGAAACACCATATATTTT.

The chain recombines TRBV18 with TRBJ1-6, with TRBD1 as a possible D gene (6 bases). The V end lost 6 bases, the J end lost 10 bases, and 10 bases lay between the germline ends. The CDR3 runs to 12 residues. CDR1 and CDR2 (germline): KGHSH, LQKENI. Here the CDR3 reads CASSERGSPLHF. The DNA of the CDR3 is TGTGCCAGCTCGGAAAGGGGGTCACCCCTCCACTTT. The whole variable domain, remainder taken from reference TRBV18 and TRBJ1-6, is NAGVMQNPRHLVRRRGQEARLRCSPMKGHSHVYWYRQLPEEGLKFMVYLQKENIIDESGMPKERFSAEFPKEGPSILRIQQVVRGDSAAYFCASSERGSPLHFGNGTRLTVT.

The V and J genes are TRBV25-1 and TRBJ2-1; 8 bases agree with TRBD2. Germline V gene lookup returns CDR1 MGHDK and CDR2 SYGVNS. The V segment lost 4 bases and the J segment 0 bases; nucleotides outside the gene matches: 2. CDR3 length: 15 residues. The CDR3 coding sequence is TGTGCCAGCAGTGGAAGCGGGAGCTCCTACAATGAGCAGTTCTTC. Translating it yields CASSGSGSSYNEQFF.

V usage is TRBV25-1 and J usage is TRBJ1-3; D gene uncertain. The CDR3 runs 14 residues. Trimming took 2 bases from V and 2 from J, leaving 7 bases between them. The germline V gene encodes CDR1 MGHDK and CDR2 SYGVNS. CDR3 sequence: CASSEQAAGNTIYF. The CDR3 bases are TGTGCCAGCAGTGAACAGGCAGCTGGAAACACCATATATTTT.

This chain joins TRBV28 and TRBJ1-5; no clear D. This CDR3 comprises 15 residues. Trimming removed 6 bases at V and 4 bases at J, with 16 bases between. Germline V gene sequence: CDR1 MDHEN, CDR2 SYDVKM. The CDR3 region is CASSGESLGNQPQHF. In DNA form, the CDR3 reads TGTGCCAGCAGCGGGGAAAGCTTAGGGAATCAGCCCCAGCATTTT.

The chain couples TRBV5-1 to TRBJ2-1, with 11 bases aligning to TRBD1. The CDR3 is 17 amino acids. V lost 7 bases and J lost 4; bases outside the gene matches: 13. In germline, CDR1 is SGHRS, CDR2 YFSETQ. The CDR3 protein is CASAARNRDRGYNEQFF. In DNA form, the CDR3 reads TGCGCCAGCGCGGCCCGAAACCGGGACAGGGGGTACAATGAGCAGTTCTTC.

The rearrangement links TRBV29-1 to TRBJ2-1; TRBD2 matches at 13 bases. Germline CDR1 is SQVTM and CDR2 is ANQGSEA. V was clipped by 5 bases and J by 6 bases; unmatched bases: 4. The CDR3 has 14 amino acids. The CDR3 DNA reads as TGCAGCGTTTCCACTAGCGGGAGGGCCAATGAGCAGTTCTTC. Encoded protein: CSVSTSGRANEQFF.

V gene TRBV18 combines with J gene TRBJ1-3, with D tentatively TRBD1 (6 bases). With 2 bases removed from V and 2 bases from J, the gap between germline ends came to 19 bases. This CDR3 comprises 18 residues. The germline gives CDR1 KGHSH, CDR2 LQKENI. CDR3 nucleotides: TGTGCCAGCTCACCATACGGACAGCTCAAAACAACTGGAAACACCATATATTTT. This codes for CASSPYGQLKTTGNTIYF.

In this sample, this clone turned up once. The same CDR3 arises from other DNA sequences in this sample as well. The V gene is TRBV7-9, the J gene TRBJ1-2; D is undetermined. The CDR3 extends over 12 amino acids. V lost 6 bases to trimming and J lost 3 bases, with 8 bases between them. The germline gives CDR1 SEHNR, CDR2 FQNEAQ (reference sequence). CDR3 sequence reads: CASSAEDYGYTF. The CDR3 coding sequence is TGTGCCAGCAGTGCGGAAGACTATGGCTACACCTTC.

The V call is TRBV6-5, the J call TRBJ1-1; D perhaps matches TRBD1 (6 bases). This CDR3 comprises 15 residues. Deletions cut 0 bases from V and 3 bases from J, with 11 bases between. Germline V CDR1 and CDR2: MNHEY, SVGAGI. The CDR3 sequence is CASSYSGQKDTEAFF. The CDR3 DNA reads TGTGCCAGCAGTTACTCGGGACAAAAGGACACTGAAGCTTTCTTT.

This clone was counted a few times. The rearrangement joins TRBV7-9 to TRBJ2-5; 8 bases align to TRBD2. V lost 2 bases and J lost 5; bases outside the gene matches: 4. Germline CDR1 and CDR2: SEHNR and FQNEAQ (reference sequence). This CDR3 contains 14 residues. The CDR3 spells CASSLSGSVETQYF. In DNA, the CDR3 is TGTGCCAGCAGCTTAAGCGGGAGTGTTGAGACCCAGTACTTC.

The chain joins TRBV28 to TRBJ1-5; the D is unclear. This CDR3 spans 14 amino acids. The V gene's germline CDR1 is MDHEN and CDR2 SYDVKM. V dropped 8 bases and J dropped 1 base, with 12 bases sitting between them. As DNA, the CDR3 is TGTGCCAGCGTCCTTCTAGTAAGCAATCAGCCCCAGCATTTT. Encoded protein: CASVLLVSNQPQHF.

The chain recombines TRBV13 with TRBJ2-5; 8 nucleotides line up with TRBD1. The V gene's germline CDR1 is PRHDT and CDR2 FYEKMQ (reference sequence). CDR3 length: 16 residues. V shed 1 base and J 4 bases; nucleotides not matched to a gene: 8. The CDR3 reads CASSLELSGGRETQYF. The CDR3 DNA follows: TGTGCCAGCAGCTTAGAGCTCTCAGGGGGCAGAGAGACCCAGTACTTC.

The chain combines TRBV4-1 with TRBJ1-4; D uncertain. This CDR3 comprises 14 residues. Germline V lookup: CDR1 MGHRA, CDR2 YSYEKL. V lost 1 base, J lost 0 bases, and 3 bases lay in between. CDR3 nucleotide sequence: TGCGCCAGCAGCCAAGCTACAACTAATGAAAAACTGTTTTTT. Its translation is CASSQATTNEKLFF.

The chain has TRBV29-1 and TRBJ2-7; D remains ambiguous. Looked up from germline, CDR1 is SQVTM and CDR2 is ANQGSEA. Trimming removed 5 bases at V and 0 bases at J, with 5 bases between. The CDR3 has 11 residues. CDR3 sequence reads: CSVYSSYEQYF. DNA for the CDR3: TGCAGCGTTTACAGCTCCTACGAGCAGTACTTC.